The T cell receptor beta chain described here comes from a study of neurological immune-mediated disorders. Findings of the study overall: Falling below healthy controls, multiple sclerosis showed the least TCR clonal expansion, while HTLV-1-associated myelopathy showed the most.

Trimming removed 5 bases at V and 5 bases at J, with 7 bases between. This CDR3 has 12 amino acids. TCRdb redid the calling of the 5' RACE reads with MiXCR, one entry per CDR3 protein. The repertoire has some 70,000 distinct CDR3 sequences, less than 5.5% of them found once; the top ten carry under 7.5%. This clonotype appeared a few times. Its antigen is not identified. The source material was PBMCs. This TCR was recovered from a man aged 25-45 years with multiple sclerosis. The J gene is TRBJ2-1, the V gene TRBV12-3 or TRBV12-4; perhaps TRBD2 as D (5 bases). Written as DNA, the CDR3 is TGTGCCAGCAGTCTACTAGACAATGAGCAGTTCTTC. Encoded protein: CASSLLDNEQFF.